The rows below give T cell receptor beta chains drawn from one sample of a study of Graves' ophthalmopathy and Graves' hyperthyroidism. TCRdb fed the multiplex PCR reads into MiXCR, producing one record per CDR3 protein. The sample carries 500,000 to 800,000 distinct CDR3 sequences, more than 40% recorded once. Sequencing was done on a sample of peripheral blood. Every receptor here comes from an adult man with Graves' ophthalmopathy. The CDR3 runs from the conserved cysteine through the conserved F or W. Fields, in order: V gene, CDR3 protein.

TRBV25-1	CASSEPQDNTIYF
TRBV2	CASTLSTAQPQHF
TRBV29-1	CSVEGGVHYGYTF
TRBV10-2	CASSESQNNYGYTF
TRBV19	CASSRQGSNEQYF
TRBV7-4	CASSQLGGHWTVTEAFF
TRBV7-9	CASSESRGPSYEQYF
TRBV30	CAWSTAGAYSNQPQHF
TRBV25-1	CASSKQSGTSYEQYF
TRBV7-9	CASSPPDSYNSPLHF
TRBV15	CATSRDGANVLTF
TRBV9	CASSVDRGYNSPLHF
TRBV7-9	CASSPRTMDYGYTF
TRBV7-8	CASSASQMGDTQYF
TRBV7-9	CASSLASPYGYTF
TRBV5-4	CASSLGTGYPYEQYF
TRBV9	CASSVGSLQHF
TRBV27	CASSPRRRYGYTF
TRBV2	CASSGHPGNTGELFF
TRBV25-1	CASVDPLNYGYTF
TRBV11-2	CASSIPGQGVGYTF
TRBV5-4	CASSLDLVLEGYEQYF
TRBV2	CASSEDSGADDSNQPQHF
TRBV6-1	CASSDVLRHTLYGYTF
TRBV6-6	CASSYASARSAYEQYF
TRBV19	CASSVTGGDTEAFF
TRBV9	CASSVVEGKNTEAFF
TRBV29-1	CSVAMTGRETQYF
TRBV10-3	CAIRPGPSSGNTIYF
TRBV10-3	CASSGTSGGTDTQYF
TRBV12-3/TRBV12-4	CASSQRGGSEQYF
TRBV4-3	CASSQLATETEKLFF
TRBV14	CARDIGFSGNTIYF
TRBV2	CASSEGQGARTGELFF
TRBV7-8	CASSTYSGNTIYF
TRBV12-3/TRBV12-4	CAPAGLEADTQYF
TRBV29-1	CSVGLAGGEENEKLFF
TRBV28	CASENDQGSYEQYF
TRBV11-1	CASSFTGGGTEAFF
TRBV25-1	CASSGDTGIGETQYF
TRBV12-3/TRBV12-4	CASKEDRGNSNQPQHF
TRBV20-1	CSASTGVAYQETQYF
TRBV20-1	CSAREAVLNTGELFF
TRBV11-2	CASSFGTFPGNTIYF
TRBV12-3/TRBV12-4	CASLPGPGTGSYEQYF
TRBV15	CATSSYRTSTEAFF
TRBV2	CASSTRTGGETQYF
TRBV10-3	CAISYTTVNTGELFF
TRBV12-3/TRBV12-4	CASSPSPGTGNEQYF
TRBV7-9	CAETGDSYNEQFF
TRBV9	CASSQEQGANNSPLHF
TRBV7-8	CASSLTGGGINEKLFF